The rows below give T cell receptor beta chains drawn from one sample of a study of cytomegalovirus exposure and HLA in healthy donors. The table came from immunoSEQ multiplex PCR; TCRdb's copy has only in-frame clones and leaves some out. This sample has some 190,000 clones, with 70% to 80% found just once. The specimen was PBMCs. These receptors were taken from a woman in her forties or fifties in good health and CMV-seronegative. CDR3s include the opening cysteine and the closing phenylalanine or tryptophan. D genes are given only for firm matches. Clone size is stated in some rows and not others, as once, few, many or a class when expanded.

TRBJ2-1	.	TRBV6-5	.	TGTGCCAGCAGTTCCCCTGGGGGGAGGAGGGATGAGCAGTTCTTC	CASSSPGGRRDEQFF
TRBJ2-7	TRBD1	TRBV7-6	.	TGTGCCAGCAGCTCCGGGACAGGGGAAGGCGAGCAGTACTTC	CASSSGTGEGEQYF
TRBJ2-2	TRBD1	TRBV6-6	few	TGTGCCAGCAGAGGACAGGGGGGCGGGGAGCTGTTTTTT	CASRGQGGGELFF
TRBJ1-2	.	TRBV7-9	few	TGTGCCAGCAGCTTAAAGGGGAATGGCTACACCTTC	CASSLKGNGYTF
TRBJ2-2	TRBD2	TRBV7-2	few	TGTGCCAGCAGCTCAACCCCGGGACTAGCGGCCGGGGAGCTGTTTTTT	CASSSTPGLAAGELFF
TRBJ2-1	.	TRBV28	.	TGTGCCAGCAGTTCGCGGCTGGACTACAATGAGCAGTTCTTC	CASSSRLDYNEQFF
TRBJ2-3	TRBD1	TRBV5-6	.	TGTGCCAGCAGCTTTTTAGGGGGCCCCAGCACAGATACGCAGTATTTT	CASSFLGGPSTDTQYF
TRBJ2-1	.	TRBV5-1	.	TGCGCCAGCAGCGTCCAGGGGGGTCCCGGTGAGCAGTTCTTC	CASSVQGGPGEQFF
TRBJ1-5	.	TRBV7-8	.	TGTGCCAGCAGCTTAGCGCGGGCAGAAAATCAGCCCCAGCATTTT	CASSLARAENQPQHF
TRBJ1-5	.	TRBV7-8	.	TGTGCCAGCAGCGCTCGGGACTGGGGGAACTATCAGCCCCAGCATTTT	CASSARDWGNYQPQHF
TRBJ2-7	TRBD2	TRBV4-3	.	TGCGCCAGCAGCCAGAGACTAGCACAAGCCTACGAGCAGTACTTC	CASSQRLAQAYEQYF
TRBJ2-7	.	TRBV7-2	few	TGTGCCAGCAGCTTTAGCTCCTACGAGCAGTACTTC	CASSFSSYEQYF
TRBJ1-1	.	TRBV19	.	TGTGCCAGTAGTACCATTACCGGGGGGAACACTGAAGCTTTCTTT	CASSTITGGNTEAFF
TRBJ2-3	TRBD2	TRBV4-3	.	TGCGCCAGCAGCCAAGGACTAGCGGGAGTTCGGGATACGCAGTATTTT	CASSQGLAGVRDTQYF
TRBJ1-6	TRBD1	TRBV7-2	.	TGTGCCAGCACCTGGACAGGGGTCTATAATTCACCCCTCCACTTT	CASTWTGVYNSPLHF
TRBJ1-5	.	TRBV10-3	few	TGTGCCATCAGTGAAGGAGGGGATAATCAGCCCCAGCATTTT	CAISEGGDNQPQHF
TRBJ2-7	TRBD2	TRBV19	once	TGTGCCAGTAGTCGGACTAGCGGGAGCATTCGGGCCTACGAGCAGTACTTC	CASSRTSGSIRAYEQYF
TRBJ1-5	.	TRBV7-6	.	TGTGCCAGCAGCCTCACTGAAGGGGGGGCGCGTGGGCCCCAGCATTTT	CASSLTEGGARGPQHF
TRBJ2-7	TRBD1	TRBV5-1	.	TGCGCCAGCAGCCAGGGACAGGGGGTTGGTGAGCAGTACTTC	CASSQGQGVGEQYF
TRBJ1-4	.	TRBV6-5	once	TGTGCCAGCAGCCCGACAGCAACTAATGAAAAACTGTTTTTT	CASSPTATNEKLFF
TRBJ2-3	TRBD1	TRBV9	.	TGTGCCAGCAGCGGGGGACAGGGGCCCTTTCTAAACACAGATACGCAGTATTTT	CASSGGQGPFLNTDTQYF
TRBJ1-2	.	TRBV7-9	few	TGTTCCAGCAGCTTAGGACCCCTACAGGGAAGAACGGGCTATGGCTACACCTTC	CSSSLGPLQGRTGYGYTF
TRBJ1-1	.	TRBV9	.	TGTGCCAGCAGCCCTCAGACTGAAGCTTTCTTT	CASSPQTEAFF
TRBJ2-2	.	TRBV6-1	.	TGTGCCAGCAAAACCGGGACACCTAACACCGGGGAGCTGTTTTTT	CASKTGTPNTGELFF
TRBJ1-2	.	TRBV5-6	.	TGTGCCAGCAGAGTACAGGGAAACTATGGCTACACCTTC	CASRVQGNYGYTF
TRBJ2-5	TRBD2	TRBV7-9	.	TGTGCCAGCAGTGTGGGACTAGCTGGGACCCAGTACTTC	CASSVGLAGTQYF
TRBJ2-1	TRBD2	TRBV5-1	.	TGCGCCAGCAGCTGGACCCCTAGCGGGGCTTCCTACAATGAGCAGTTCTTC	CASSWTPSGASYNEQFF
TRBJ2-1	TRBD1	TRBV27	.	TGTGCCAGCAGGCCAAGACAGGGGTGGGGAAATGAGCAGTTCTTC	CASRPRQGWGNEQFF
TRBJ2-7	.	TRBV29-1	.	TGCAGCGTTGAAGACGCCTACGAGCAGTACTTC	CSVEDAYEQYF
TRBJ2-3	.	TRBV7-2	.	TGTGCCAGCATGGTCGTTTCGGGATTCAGCACAGATACGCAGTATTTT	CASMVVSGFSTDTQYF
TRBJ2-2	.	TRBV5-1	.	TGCGCCAGCAGCCCCGAGGGGGGGCTTACCGGGGAGCTGTTTTTT	CASSPEGGLTGELFF
TRBJ1-1	.	TRBV5-1	.	TGCGCCAGCAGCTTGGCCGGGAGTTCAGGGACTGAAGCTTTCTTT	CASSLAGSSGTEAFF
TRBJ1-2	TRBD1	TRBV6-1	few	TGTGCCGGAACCCGGGACAGGGTTGAAGGCTACACCTTC	CAGTRDRVEGYTF
TRBJ2-6	TRBD1	TRBV25-1	.	TGTGCCAGCAGTGTGGACAGGCCTTCCTCTGGGGCCAACGTCCTGACTTTC	CASSVDRPSSGANVLTF
TRBJ2-7	.	TRBV5-5	.	TGTGCCAGCAGCGGAGCGAAGGACGAGCAGTACTTC	CASSGAKDEQYF
TRBJ1-4	.	TRBV18	.	TGTGCCAGCTCACCCCAGGGAAGGAATGAAAAACTGTTTTTT	CASSPQGRNEKLFF
TRBJ2-1	.	TRBV6-6	.	TGTGCCAGCAGCCGAGTAGAGGAGCAGTTCTTC	CASSRVEEQFF
TRBJ1-1	.	TRBV15	.	TGTGCCACCAGCAGAGATTATTCAGGGAACACTGAAGCTTTCTTT	CATSRDYSGNTEAFF
TRBJ1-1	.	TRBV4-3	few	TGCGCCAGCAGCCAATACGAACATAAGCGGGCTTTCTTT	CASSQYEHKRAFF
TRBJ1-1	.	TRBV7-9	few	TGTGCCAGCAGCCCCGATCGAGGAGGGAGCACTGAAGCTTTCTTT	CASSPDRGGSTEAFF